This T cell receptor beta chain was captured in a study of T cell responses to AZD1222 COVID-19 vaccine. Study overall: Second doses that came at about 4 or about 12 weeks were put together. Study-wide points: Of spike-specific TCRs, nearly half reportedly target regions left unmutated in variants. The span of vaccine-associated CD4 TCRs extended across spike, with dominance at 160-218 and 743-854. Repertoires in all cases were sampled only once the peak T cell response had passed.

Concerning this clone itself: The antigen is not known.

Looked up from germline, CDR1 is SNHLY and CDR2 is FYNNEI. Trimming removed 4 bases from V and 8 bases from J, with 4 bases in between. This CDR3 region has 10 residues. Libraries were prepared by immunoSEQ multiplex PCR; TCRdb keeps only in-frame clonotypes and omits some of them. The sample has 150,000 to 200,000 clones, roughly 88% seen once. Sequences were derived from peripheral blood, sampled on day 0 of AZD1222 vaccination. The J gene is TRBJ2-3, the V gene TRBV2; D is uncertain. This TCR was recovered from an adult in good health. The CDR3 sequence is CASSVGTQYF. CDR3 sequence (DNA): TGTGCCAGCAGTGTAGGTACGCAGTATTTT.